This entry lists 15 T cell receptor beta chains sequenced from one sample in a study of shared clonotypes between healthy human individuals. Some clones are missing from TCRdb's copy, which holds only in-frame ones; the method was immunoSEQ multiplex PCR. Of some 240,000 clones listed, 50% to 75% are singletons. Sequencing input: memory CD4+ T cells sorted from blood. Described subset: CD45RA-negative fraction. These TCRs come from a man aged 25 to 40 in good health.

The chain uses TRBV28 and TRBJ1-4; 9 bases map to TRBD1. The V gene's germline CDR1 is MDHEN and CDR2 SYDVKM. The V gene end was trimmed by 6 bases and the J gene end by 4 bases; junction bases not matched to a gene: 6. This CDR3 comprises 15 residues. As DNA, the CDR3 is TGTGCCAGCAGGGACAGGGGTCGTGATAATGAAAAACTGTTTTTT. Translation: CASRDRGRDNEKLFF. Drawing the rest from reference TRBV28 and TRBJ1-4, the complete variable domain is DVKVTQSSRYLVKRTGEKVFLECVQDMDHENMFWYRQDPGLGLRLIYFSYDVKMKEKGDIPEGYSVSREKKERFSLILESASTNQTSMYLCASRDRGRDNEKLFFGSGTQLSVL.

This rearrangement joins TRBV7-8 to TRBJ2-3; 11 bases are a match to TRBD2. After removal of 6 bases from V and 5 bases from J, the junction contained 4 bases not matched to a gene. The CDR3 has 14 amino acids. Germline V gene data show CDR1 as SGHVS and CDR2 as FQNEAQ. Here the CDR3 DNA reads TGTGCCAGCAGTCGTCTAGCGGGAGGAGATACGCAGTATTTT. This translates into CASSRLAGGDTQYF.

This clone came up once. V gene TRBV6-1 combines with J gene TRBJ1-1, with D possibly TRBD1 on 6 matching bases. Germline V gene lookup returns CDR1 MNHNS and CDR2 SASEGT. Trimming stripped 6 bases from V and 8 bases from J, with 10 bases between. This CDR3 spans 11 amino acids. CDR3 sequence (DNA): TGTGCCAGCAGAACCGGGACAGAAGCTTTCTTT. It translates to CASRTGTEAFF.

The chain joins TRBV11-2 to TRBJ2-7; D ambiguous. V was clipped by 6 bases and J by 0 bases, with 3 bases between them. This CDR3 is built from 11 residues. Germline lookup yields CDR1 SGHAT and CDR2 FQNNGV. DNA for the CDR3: TGTGCCAGCAGTGCCTCCTACGAGCAGTACTTC. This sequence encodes CASSASYEQYF.

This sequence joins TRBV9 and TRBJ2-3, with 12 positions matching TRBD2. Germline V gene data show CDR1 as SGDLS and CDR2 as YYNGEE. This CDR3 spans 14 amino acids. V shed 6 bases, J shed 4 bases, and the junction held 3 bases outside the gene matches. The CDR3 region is CASNPSGRADTQYF. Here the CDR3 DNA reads TGTGCCAGCAATCCTAGCGGGAGGGCAGATACGCAGTATTTT. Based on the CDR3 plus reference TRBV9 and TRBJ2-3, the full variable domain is DSGVTQTPKHLITATGQRVTLRCSPRSGDLSVYWYQQSLDQGLQFLIQYYNGEERAKGNILERFSAQQFPDLHSELNLSSLELGDSALYFCASNPSGRADTQYFGPGTRLTVL.

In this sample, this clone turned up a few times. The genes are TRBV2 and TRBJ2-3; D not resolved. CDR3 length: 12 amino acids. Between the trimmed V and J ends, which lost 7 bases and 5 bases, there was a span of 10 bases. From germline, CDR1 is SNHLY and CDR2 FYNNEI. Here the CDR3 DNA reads TGTGCCAGCAAGACCGCTCTAGATACGCAGTATTTT. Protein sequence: CASKTALDTQYF.

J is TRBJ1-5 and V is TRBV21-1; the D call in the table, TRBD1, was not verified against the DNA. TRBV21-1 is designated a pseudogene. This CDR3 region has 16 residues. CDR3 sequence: CASSTKSTGNNQPQHF. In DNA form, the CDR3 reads TGTGCCAGCAGTACCAAATCGACAGGGAACAATCAGCCCCAGCATTTT.

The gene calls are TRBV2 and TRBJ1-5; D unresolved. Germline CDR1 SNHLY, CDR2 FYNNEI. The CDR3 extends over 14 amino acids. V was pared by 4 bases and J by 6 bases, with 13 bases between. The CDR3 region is CASSVYGPGQPQHF. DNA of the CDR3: TGTGCCAGCAGTGTGTACGGGCCGGGTCAGCCCCAGCATTTT. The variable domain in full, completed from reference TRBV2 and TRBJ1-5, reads EPEVTQTPSHQVTQMGQEVILRCVPISNHLYFYWYRQILGQKVEFLVSFYNNEISEKSEIFDDQFSVERPDGSNFTLKIRSTKLEDSAMYFCASSVYGPGQPQHFGDGTRLSIL.

CDR3 amino acids: CASSLSVSYEQYF. CDR3 DNA sequence: TGTGCCAGCAGCTTGAGCGTATCCTACGAGCAGTACTTC. The chain recombines TRBV7-9 with TRBJ2-7; D uncertain. The germline V and J ends were trimmed by 3 bases and 1 base, with 7 bases remaining between them. The CDR3 has 13 residues. CDR1 SEHNR and CDR2 FQNEAQ come from the germline V gene (reference sequence).

The DNA of the CDR3 is TGTGCCAGCAGCAAGACTAGCGGGAGGGCCCTTGGACACAATGAGCAGTTCTTC. This sequence encodes CASSKTSGRALGHNEQFF. V usage is TRBV11-3 and J usage is TRBJ2-1; TRBD2 agrees at 14 bases. The CDR3 covers 18 residues. Germline CDR1 reads SGHNT; CDR2 reads YENEEA. Unmatched junction bases numbered 11, after V lost 5 bases and J lost 5 bases.

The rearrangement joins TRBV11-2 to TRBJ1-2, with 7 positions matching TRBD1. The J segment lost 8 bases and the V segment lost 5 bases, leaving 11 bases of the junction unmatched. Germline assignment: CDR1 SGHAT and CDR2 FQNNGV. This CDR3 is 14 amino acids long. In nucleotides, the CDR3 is TGTGCCAGCAGCGGAGACGGGCACAGGGGCGGCTACACCTTC. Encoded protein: CASSGDGHRGGYTF. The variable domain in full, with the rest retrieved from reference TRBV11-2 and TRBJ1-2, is EAGVAQSPRYKIIEKRQSVAFWCNPISGHATLYWYQQILGQGPKLLIQFQNNGVVDDSQLPKDRFSAERLKGVDSTLKIQPAKLEDSAVYLCASSGDGHRGGYTFGSGTRLTVV.

CDR3 sequence reads: CASSLDPTGPNTGELFF. In nucleotides, the CDR3 is TGTGCCAGCAGCCTAGACCCGACAGGGCCGAACACCGGGGAGCTGTTTTTT. The gene calls are TRBV7-9 and TRBJ2-2, with 7 bases fitting TRBD1. The germline CDR1 and CDR2 sequences are SEHNR and FQNEAQ (reference sequence). The V and J ends lost 5 bases and 0 bases, in that order; junction bases with no gene match: 9. This CDR3 has 17 residues.

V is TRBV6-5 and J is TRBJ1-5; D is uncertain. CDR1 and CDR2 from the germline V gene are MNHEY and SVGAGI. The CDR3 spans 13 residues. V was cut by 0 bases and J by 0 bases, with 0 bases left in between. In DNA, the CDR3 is TGTGCCAGCAGTTACTCTAGCAATCAGCCCCAGCATTTT. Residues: CASSYSSNQPQHF.

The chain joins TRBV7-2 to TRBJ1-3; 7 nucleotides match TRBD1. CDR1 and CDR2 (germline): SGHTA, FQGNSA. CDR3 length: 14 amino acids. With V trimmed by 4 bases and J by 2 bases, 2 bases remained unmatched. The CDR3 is CASSSDRAGNTIYF. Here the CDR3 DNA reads TGTGCCAGCAGCTCCGACAGGGCTGGAAACACCATATATTTT.

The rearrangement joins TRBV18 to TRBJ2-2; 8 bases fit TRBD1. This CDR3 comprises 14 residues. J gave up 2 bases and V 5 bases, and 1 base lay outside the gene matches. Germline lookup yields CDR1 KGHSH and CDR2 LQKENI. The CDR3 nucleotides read TGTGCCAGCTCAGACAGGGGCAACACCGGGGAGCTGTTTTTT. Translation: CASSDRGNTGELFF.